This TCR beta chain originates from a study of T cell changes during pregnancy in multiple sclerosis. Using immunoSEQ multiplex PCR, the repertoire was profiled, and TCRdb retains in-frame clones only, with some absent. The sample shows tens of thousands of clones, about nine tenths of them seen only once. The starting material was peripheral blood, obtained in the first trimester of pregnancy. The TCR was taken from a female donor with multiple sclerosis, enrolled in a pregnancy study.

CDR3 protein: CASSLSSNTEAFF. The DNA for the CDR3 is TGCGCCAGCAGCTTGTCTAGTAACACTGAAGCTTTCTTT. The chain combines TRBV5-1 with TRBJ1-1, with D hard to call. V lost 1 base and J lost 2, with 6 bases in between. Germline V gene sequence: CDR1 SGHRS, CDR2 YFSETQ. CDR3 length: 13 amino acids. Supplemented by reference TRBV5-1 and TRBJ1-1, the full variable domain reads KAGVTQTPRYLIKTRGQQVTLSCSPISGHRSVSWYQQTPGQGLQFLFEYFSETQRNKGNFPGRFSGRQFSNSRSEMNVSTLELGDSALYLCASSLSSNTEAFFGQGTRLTVV.